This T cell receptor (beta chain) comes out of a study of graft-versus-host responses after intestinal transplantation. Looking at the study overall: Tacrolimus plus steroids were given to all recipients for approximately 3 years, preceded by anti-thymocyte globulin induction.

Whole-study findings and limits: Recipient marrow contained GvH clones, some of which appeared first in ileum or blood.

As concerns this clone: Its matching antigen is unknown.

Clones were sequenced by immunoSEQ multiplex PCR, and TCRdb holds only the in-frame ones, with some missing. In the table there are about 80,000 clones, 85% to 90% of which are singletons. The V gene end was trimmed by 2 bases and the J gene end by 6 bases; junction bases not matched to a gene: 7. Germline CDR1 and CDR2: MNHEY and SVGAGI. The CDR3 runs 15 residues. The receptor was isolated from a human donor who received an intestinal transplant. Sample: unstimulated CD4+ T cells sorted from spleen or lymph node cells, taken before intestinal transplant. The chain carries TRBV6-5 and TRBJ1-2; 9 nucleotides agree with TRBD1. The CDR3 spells CASSYGNRGRDGYTF. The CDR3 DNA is TGTGCCAGCAGTTACGGGAACAGGGGGCGGGATGGCTACACCTTC.